This T cell receptor beta chain comes out of a study of T cell responses to AZD1222 COVID-19 vaccine. The protocol was immunoSEQ multiplex PCR, while the TCRdb copy is restricted to in-frame clones and leaves out a portion. The sample includes about 94,000 clones, 85% of them seen just once. Points on this clone: The antigen is undetermined.

Findings and caveats of the study: Among AZD1222 vaccinees, only five or six were seropositive at baseline. Of spike-specific TCRs, nearly half reportedly target regions left unmutated in variants.

The CDR3 totals 15 residues. Looked up from germline, CDR1 is SQVTM and CDR2 is ANQGSEA. V lost 6 bases and J 7 bases, leaving 25 bases between the germline ends. The rearrangement uses TRBV29-1 and TRBJ2-7, with a tentative D call TRBD2 (6 bases). The sample here was peripheral blood, taken 28 days after the second AZD1222 dose. The sequence came from an adult who received the AZD1222 COVID-19 vaccine. The chain's CDR3 is CSVIMGAGSSREQYF. DNA of the CDR3: TGCAGCGTGATTATGGGAGCCGGGAGCTCTAGGGAGCAGTACTTC.